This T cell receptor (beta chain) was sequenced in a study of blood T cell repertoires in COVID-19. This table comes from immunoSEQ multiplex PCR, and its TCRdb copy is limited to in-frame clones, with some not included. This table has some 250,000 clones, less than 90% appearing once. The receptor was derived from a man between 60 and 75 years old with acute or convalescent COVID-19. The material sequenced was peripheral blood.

CDR3 coding DNA: TGTGCCAGCAGCTTAGCACAGGGGTCCTACAATGAGCAGTTCTTC. This encodes CASSLAQGSYNEQFF. The chain has TRBV7-9 and TRBJ2-1, with 7 bases matching TRBD1. The junction had 0 bases not matched to a gene; V was cut back by 0 bases and J by 1 base. CDR3 size: 15 residues. Germline CDR1 is SEHNR and CDR2 is FQNEAQ (reference sequence).